The TCR beta chain under discussion was sequenced for a study of blood T cell repertoires in COVID-19. In the original workflow: Amplification with reference gene primers provided the estimates of nucleated cell counts. The data were produced by immunoSEQ multiplex PCR, yet TCRdb's version contains in-frame clones alone and is incomplete. The V and J calls and clone size are taken from that table; D and trimming were inferred from the DNA. The sample carries 150,000 or so clones, approximately 83% recorded once. Germline CDR1 is MNHEY and CDR2 is SMNVEV (reference sequence). CDR3 size: 16 residues. V was clipped by 0 bases and J by 4 bases, with 15 bases between them.

The receptor's source is a woman aged 60-75 years with acute or convalescent COVID-19. J is TRBJ1-2 and V is TRBV27; possible D gene TRBD1, 6 bases. Sequencing was carried out using peripheral blood. For the CDR3, the DNA is TGTGCCAGCAGTTTATCCCCGACAGGATCCGGCTATGGCTACACCTTC. This encodes CASSLSPTGSGYGYTF.